This TCR beta chain is drawn from a study of T cell responses to AZD1222 COVID-19 vaccine (dated by TCRdb to the early 2020s). Regarding the complete study: TCR sequencing covered 230 to 250 trial participants: 207 given two doses of AZD1222 and 26 given two doses of MenACWY control vaccine. Trial participants were enrolled by age into 18-55, 56-69 and 70-plus year subgroups, with approximately 160, 26 and 62 TCR-sequenced participants respectively. What the work shows at the level of the full study, not this receptor alone: In the small 56-69-year group, the increase in depth fell short of significance, most likely because of low power. Conclusions about previously exposed vaccinees were limited because only six AZD1222 recipients were SARS-CoV-2 seropositive at baseline. Epitopes outside the regions mutated in the B.1.351 and B.1.1.7 variants were reportedly recognized by nearly half of the unique spike-specific TCRs. CD4 TCRs associated with the vaccine covered the entire spike protein, and the dominant responses were in regions 160-218 and 743-854. No day 14 peak-response samples were available, so repertoires were characterized only after the peak T cell response. Most participants were white British and females outnumbered males, and the authors suggested that clonal diversity may have been underestimated. A significant rise in spike-specific TCR breadth and depth was observed after two AZD1222 doses relative to day 0 and relative to MenACWY recipients.

This clone was seen a few times. Its target antigen remains unknown. No per-base quality is available; no much larger clone lies one base away. The CDR3 regions of human TCRbeta chains were analyzed by immunosequencing. In the paper's pipeline: TCRs in the repertoires were compared against a reference library of SARS-CoV-2-specific TCRs that had been generated with the MIRA antigen-specificity platform. Breadth was defined as the fraction of unique TCRs that were SARS-CoV-2-associated, and depth was defined as the fraction of total T cells that were SARS-CoV-2-associated. Each spike-specific TCR was assigned to its reactive spike region and to a CD4 or CD8 class using the MIRA data. Log10-transformed breadth and depth values were compared by one-way ANOVA with Sidak's multiple comparisons tests. The source is immuneACCESS, and TCRdb retained only in-frame sequences with V and J called. Part of the clones is not carried over; for the studies checked, unresolved V genes explain less than half of this, and the remainder is unexplained. V and J calls and clone size come straight from that table; D and trimming were deduced from the DNA. Across this sample there are approximately 150,000 clones, with around 84% seen only once. About 5.4% of the sample is in the top ten clones.

The CDR3, from cysteine to phenylalanine, totals 16 residues. This entry keeps only the CDR3 DNA: 48 bases, framed from base 1. CDR1 and CDR2 are drawn from the germline V gene: LGHNA, YNFKEQ. Deletion took 0 bases off V and 3 bases off J, with a span of 14 bases between the germline ends. This specimen's time point label, per the study, means: about 28 days (+/-7) after the second vaccine dose. AZD1222 recipients whose second dose came at about 4 weeks and those whose second dose came at about 12 weeks were combined into one group, since spike-specific TCR depth and breadth did not differ between the two schedules. The vaccinee samples were drawn from two UK trials, COV001 and COV002, one of which was a single-blind randomized controlled phase 2/3 trial testing AZD1222 (ChAdOx1 nCoV-19) in healthy adults. For TCRbeta chain sequencing, PBMC samples were collected from trial participants at day 0 and at day 28 after the second dose.

This specimen was peripheral blood, taken 28 days after the second AZD1222 dose. This receptor was identified in an adult who received the AZD1222 COVID-19 vaccine. This receptor chain uses TRBV4-2 and TRBJ1-1; TRBD1 could be the D gene, as 5 bases match. The DNA sequence follows: TGTGCCAGCAGCCAAGAAGTGAGGGCGGGGGACACTGAAGCTTTCTTT. This encodes CASSQEVRAGDTEAFF.